The sequence of this T cell receptor beta chain was determined in a study of T cell changes during pregnancy in multiple sclerosis. Method: immunoSEQ multiplex PCR; TCRdb's copy keeps in-frame clones and lacks some. The data contain some 60,000 clones, approximately 91% of them singletons. The sample here was peripheral blood, taken after pregnancy. This receptor was obtained from a female donor with multiple sclerosis, enrolled in a pregnancy study.

This CDR3 is CATQGQDEQFF. CDR3 DNA sequence: TGTGCCACTCAGGGTCAGGATGAGCAGTTCTTC. The V gene is TRBV2, the J gene TRBJ2-1; possibly TRBD1 for D (5 bases). The germline CDR1 and CDR2 sequences are SNHLY and FYNNEI. The length of the CDR3 is 11 residues. V was pared by 10 bases and J by 8 bases, with 12 bases between.